This passage covers 27 T cell receptor beta chains from one sample sequenced in a study of human T cells and chemical hapten exposure. The time point: pre-sensitization, week 0. The treatment was: therapeutic diphenylcyclopropenone sensitization with weekly scalp DPC. Each CDR3 protein gets one entry after TCRdb re-called the RACE reads with MiXCR. The data contain roughly 110,000 distinct CDR3 sequences, 12% of them singletons. The input for sequencing was whole blood, taken in connection with sensitization to the hapten diphenylcyclopropenone (DPC). Receptor source: a woman aged 45-60 years with alopecia areata. Some clones in this sample may be carry-over from other donors' samples.

This chain connects TRBV2 to TRBJ2-2, with TRBD1 identical over 8 bases. The V gene end was trimmed by 10 bases and the J gene end by 7 bases; junction bases not matched to a gene: 11. This CDR3 spans 14 amino acids. Looked up from germline, CDR1 is SNHLY and CDR2 is FYNNEI. CDR3 protein: CAKEDRENGGELFF. The CDR3 coding sequence is TGTGCCAAAGAGGACAGGGAAAATGGCGGGGAGCTGTTTTTT. Full variable domain (outside the CDR3, taken from reference TRBV2 and TRBJ2-2): EPEVTQTPSHQVTQMGQEVILRCVPISNHLYFYWYRQILGQKVEFLVSFYNNEISEKSEIFDDQFSVERPDGSNFTLKIRSTKLEDSAMYFCAKEDRENGGELFFGEGSRLTVL.

This clonotype was counted between two and nine times. This chain links TRBV12-2 with TRBJ1-2; the DNA was not compared with TRBD1, the D call given in the table. TRBV12-2 is deemed a pseudogene. CDR3 size: 15 residues. This CDR3 is CASRLARPDAYGYTF. In DNA form, the CDR3 reads TGTGCAAGTCGCTTAGCACGCCCCGACGCCTATGGCTACACCTTC.

The V and J genes are TRBV5-5 and TRBJ1-6; no reliable D call. CDR3 length: 14 amino acids. V lost 3 bases to trimming and J lost 6 bases, with 10 bases between them. Germline V gene sequence: CDR1 SGHKS, CDR2 YYEKEE (reference sequence). The CDR3 nucleotides read TGTGCCAGCAGCTACGGACTCCTTAATTCACCCCTCCACTTT. It codes for CASSYGLLNSPLHF.

This clonotype was recorded many times. The chain links TRBV28 to TRBJ2-5, with unresolved D. The germline V and J ends were trimmed by 1 base and 5 bases, with 11 bases remaining between them. This CDR3 is built from 14 residues. Germline V lookup: CDR1 MDHEN, CDR2 SYDVKM. CDR3 amino acids: CASSLLQARETQYF. DNA for the CDR3: TGTGCCAGCAGTTTATTGCAGGCCCGGGAGACCCAGTACTTC.

This clonotype was recorded a few times. This chain links TRBV28 with TRBJ1-4; 7 nucleotides line up with TRBD1. Germline CDR1 MDHEN, CDR2 SYDVKM. This CDR3 is built from 14 residues. The V gene end was trimmed by 5 bases and the J gene end by 7 bases; junction bases not matched to a gene: 7. The CDR3 sequence is CASSRGTVGEKLFF. The CDR3, as DNA: TGTGCCAGCAGTAGAGGGACAGTGGGTGAAAAACTGTTTTTT.

This clonotype was counted many times. The chain combines TRBV3-1 with TRBJ1-1, with D perhaps matching TRBD1 (5 bases). V was pared by 0 bases and J by 5 bases, with 10 bases between. CDR1 LGHDT and CDR2 YNNKEL come from the germline V gene (reference sequence). The length of the CDR3 is 14 residues. DNA for the CDR3: TGTGCCAGCAGCCAAGATGCCGGGGGAACTGAAGCTTTCTTT. Translation: CASSQDAGGTEAFF.

This clonotype was recorded a few times. The chain combines TRBV12-3 or TRBV12-4 with TRBJ1-1; 9 bases map to TRBD1. V trimming: 6 bases; J trimming: 7 bases; junction bases outside the gene matches: 6. This CDR3 contains 13 residues. The chain's CDR3 is CASRLDRGSEAFF. CDR3 coding DNA: TGTGCCAGCAGACTCGACAGGGGGAGTGAAGCTTTCTTT.

The V call is TRBV6-5, the J call TRBJ1-1; D possibly corresponds to TRBD1 (5 bases). The CDR3 consists of 14 residues. V lost 0 bases to trimming and J lost 7 bases, with 12 bases between them. Per the germline V gene, CDR1 is MNHEY and CDR2 is SVGAGI. The CDR3 reads CASSYSRGRDEAFF. The CDR3 DNA sequence: TGTGCCAGCAGTTACTCCCGGGGCCGAGATGAAGCTTTCTTT.

The rearrangement uses TRBV14 and TRBJ1-1, with 9 bases matching TRBD1. This CDR3 has 14 residues. Germline CDR1 is SGHDN and CDR2 is FVKESK. V was clipped by 5 bases and J by 8 bases; unmatched bases: 9. The CDR3 loop is CASSGHRGRREAFF. In DNA form, the CDR3 reads TGTGCCAGCAGCGGTCACAGGGGGCGGCGGGAAGCTTTCTTT.

The CDR3 DNA is TGTGCCAGCAGCGGCACTAGCGGGGGGACCTACGAGCAGTACTTC. It codes for CASSGTSGGTYEQYF. The chain couples TRBV16 to TRBJ2-7, with 12 nucleotides matching TRBD2. Trimming removed 5 bases from V and 2 bases from J; junction bases left unmatched: 4. The length of the CDR3 is 15 residues. CDR1 is KGHSY and CDR2 is FQNENV in the germline V gene.

The chain uses TRBV10-2 and TRBJ1-5; 7 nucleotides match TRBD1. The CDR3 totals 12 residues. With 8 bases clipped from V and 6 bases from J, the junction kept 4 bases outside the gene matches. Germline V CDR1 and CDR2: WSHSY, SAAADI. CDR3 sequence: CASRGDSQPQHF. The CDR3, as DNA: TGCGCCAGCCGTGGGGACAGTCAGCCCCAGCATTTT.

In its sample, this clonotype was seen many times. The chain has TRBV28 and TRBJ1-2; the match to TRBD1 covers 9 bases. This CDR3 region has 17 residues. Germline-derived CDR1 and CDR2 are MDHEN and SYDVKM. V lost 5 bases, J lost 0 bases, and 10 bases stayed unmatched. The CDR3 nucleotides are TGTGCCAGCAGTCCATCGGGACAGGGAACCGCTAACTATGGCTACACCTTC. It is translated as CASSPSGQGTANYGYTF.

This clonotype has a count of ten or more. The rearrangement links TRBV5-1 to TRBJ2-5, with TRBD1 as a possible D gene (5 bases). V gave up 2 bases and J gave up 2 bases, with 10 bases separating them. Germline V gene data show CDR1 as SGHRS and CDR2 as YFSETQ. The CDR3 sequence is 14 residues long. In nucleotides, the CDR3 is TGCGCCAGCAGCTTTGAATCAGGGCAAGAGACCCAGTACTTC. The encoded protein is CASSFESGQETQYF.

This clonotype appeared many times. The CDR3 protein is CASIGNTQLWNTIYF. The CDR3 DNA is TGTGCCAGCATTGGGAATACACAGCTCTGGAACACCATATATTTT. This chain joins TRBV28 and TRBJ1-3; the D is unclear. Trimming took 7 bases from V and 7 from J, leaving 20 bases between them. The CDR3 is made up of 15 amino acids. The germline CDR1 and CDR2 sequences are MDHEN and SYDVKM.

At least ten counts were recorded for this clonotype. Here the CDR3 DNA reads TGTGCCAGCAGCCAAGTCAAACTCCTGGCCGTAACTTTCTTT. Translating it yields CASSQVKLLAVTFF. V and J are TRBV4-2 and TRBJ1-1; no definite D call. The germline V and J ends were trimmed by 1 base and 12 bases, with 18 bases remaining between them. Germline CDR1 is LGHNA and CDR2 is YNFKEQ. This CDR3 has 14 amino acids.

This clonotype came up many times. The chain uses TRBV18 and TRBJ2-5, with D possibly matching TRBD2 (6 bases). Trimming took off 3 bases at V and 5 bases at J, with 13 bases between the two ends. Looked up from germline, CDR1 is KGHSH and CDR2 is LQKENI. The CDR3 extends over 14 amino acids. The DNA for the CDR3 is TGTGCCAGCTCACCGGTTAGCGGAGGGGAGACCCAGTACTTC. Its translation is CASSPVSGGETQYF.

The chain carries TRBV11-2 and TRBJ1-6; tentative D call: TRBD1 (6 bases). There are 15 residues in the CDR3. Germline CDR1 reads SGHAT; CDR2 reads FQNNGV. The V gene lost 2 bases and the J gene lost 1 base, with 6 bases spanning the gap. Here the CDR3 DNA reads TGTGCCAGCAGCTTAACAGGGTCCTATAATTCACCCCTCCACTTT. This codes for CASSLTGSYNSPLHF.

The rearrangement joins TRBV28 to TRBJ2-7; D is perhaps TRBD1 (6 bases). This CDR3 comprises 14 residues. V gave up 7 bases and J gave up 8 bases, with 21 bases separating them. Germline-derived CDR1 and CDR2 are MDHEN and SYDVKM. As DNA, the CDR3 is TGTGCCAGCACATCCGGGACACGGGGCCAGAAGCAGTACTTC. Translated: CASTSGTRGQKQYF.

The CDR3 DNA sequence: TGTGCCAGCAGTTTAGTTGCGAGGCCCCAGCATTTT. Its protein product is CASSLVARPQHF. The chain uses TRBV28 and TRBJ1-5; D unresolved. V was pared by 2 bases and J by 9 bases, with 8 bases between. The CDR3 has 12 residues. Germline V lookup: CDR1 MDHEN, CDR2 SYDVKM.

The V and J genes are TRBV6-2 or TRBV6-3 and TRBJ2-7; TRBD1 matches at 12 bases. The CDR3 contains 19 residues. The V segment lost 6 bases and the J segment 0 bases; nucleotides outside the gene matches: 15. The germline V gene encodes CDR1 MNHEY and CDR2 SVGEGT. CDR3 sequence (DNA): TGTGCCAGCAGAGGCCCCGGGACAGGGGGCCGTCGGGGCTCCTACGAGCAGTACTTC. This encodes CASRGPGTGGRRGSYEQYF.

This clonotype was recorded once. The CDR3 loop is CASSFVAGGPNEQFF. CDR3 sequence (DNA): TGTGCCAGCAGCTTCGTGGCGGGGGGGCCGAATGAGCAGTTCTTC. The chain uses TRBV7-2 and TRBJ2-1; 9 nucleotides line up with TRBD2. Trimming took 3 bases from V and 7 from J; bases not matched to a gene: 7. CDR3 length: 15 residues. The germline V gene encodes CDR1 SGHTA and CDR2 FQGNSA.

The rearrangement joins TRBV20-1 to TRBJ1-1; D not certain. The CDR3 is made up of 11 amino acids. Trimming shortened V by 6 bases and J by 0 bases, and 5 bases separated the two germline ends. Germline V gene sequence: CDR1 DFQATT, CDR2 SNEGSKA (reference sequence). This CDR3 is CSALMNTEAFF. CDR3 coding DNA: TGCAGTGCGCTGATGAACACTGAAGCTTTCTTT.

Only a few counts were recorded for this clonotype. The chain recombines TRBV10-3 with TRBJ2-3; D might be TRBD1 (5 bases). The CDR3 runs 14 residues. Trimming removed 6 bases at V and 5 bases at J, with 15 bases between. Per germline, CDR1 ENHRY and CDR2 SYGVKD. As DNA, the CDR3 is TGTGCCATCAGCAGGGTGAGCGATGAAGATACGCAGTATTTT. This translates into CAISRVSDEDTQYF.

This clonotype was seen ten or more times. The chain employs TRBV2 and TRBJ1-2; 7 nucleotides agree with TRBD1. Trimming at V came to 5 bases and at J to 4 bases, leaving 4 bases not matched to a gene. This CDR3 spans 13 amino acids. Germline CDR1 is SNHLY and CDR2 is FYNNEI. The CDR3 nucleotides are TGTGCCAGCAGTATAGGACAGGCCTATGGCTACACCTTC. Translation: CASSIGQAYGYTF.

The chain is built from TRBV20-1 and TRBJ2-5, with 11 bases aligning to TRBD2. The CDR3 is 16 amino acids. The trim removed 1 base at V and 6 bases at J, leaving 10 bases unmatched. Germline-derived CDR1 and CDR2 are DFQATT and SNEGSKA (reference sequence). The CDR3: CSARAPSGGRGKTQYF. The CDR3 DNA follows: TGCAGTGCTAGAGCCCCTAGCGGGGGGCGGGGAAAGACCCAGTACTTC.

This chain connects TRBV4-2 to TRBJ2-1; 9 nucleotides agree with TRBD2. CDR1 and CDR2 (germline): LGHNA, YNFKEQ. The junction had 6 bases not matched to a gene; V was cut back by 4 bases and J by 2 bases. This CDR3 contains 16 residues. The CDR3 DNA reads TGTGCCAGCAGCCTCGTAGCGGGGGCTACCTACAATGAGCAGTTCTTC. As protein: CASSLVAGATYNEQFF.

In this sample, this clonotype turned up many times. The chain is built from TRBV5-1 and TRBJ1-2, with D tentatively TRBD1 (5 bases). V dropped 0 bases and J dropped 0 bases, with 9 bases sitting between them. The CDR3 is 15 amino acids. CDR1 SGHRS and CDR2 YFSETQ come from the germline V gene. The CDR3, as DNA: TGCGCCAGCAGCTTGGGACAGAGCGCTAACTATGGCTACACCTTC. It translates to CASSLGQSANYGYTF.